The 12 T cell receptor beta chains below were found in one sample sequenced in a study of T cells in Graves' hyperthyroidism and ophthalmopathy. TCR beta CDR3 regions were amplified from RNA transcripts. An initial round of RT-PCR targeting the TCR CDR3 relied on the HTBI primer set. Each CDR3 protein is one row after TCRdb ran MiXCR on the multiplex PCR reads. The table lists around 450,000 distinct CDR3 sequences, 15% to 19% of them singletons. The sample was blood. The origin of the receptors is a woman younger than 30 with Graves' hyperthyroidism.

This clonotype was counted only a few times. The chain carries TRBV19 and TRBJ2-2, with D maybe TRBD1 (5 bases). V was cut by 5 bases and J by 3 bases, with 10 bases left in between. CDR3 length: 14 amino acids. CDR1 LNHDA and CDR2 SQIVND come from the germline V gene (reference sequence). The CDR3 DNA is TGTGCCAGTAGTCCGGGCAGGGACACCGGGGAGCTGTTTTTT. It is translated as CASSPGRDTGELFF.

The CDR3 region is CASSQVGWGLQPQHF. As DNA, the CDR3 is TGCGCCAGCAGCCAAGTGGGGTGGGGACTTCAGCCCCAGCATTTT. The chain joins TRBV4-1 to TRBJ1-5; TRBD1 might be the D (5 bases). The CDR3 runs 15 residues. Germline assignment: CDR1 MGHRA and CDR2 YSYEKL. V lost 1 base and J 6 bases, leaving 13 bases between the germline ends.

This clonotype has ten or more counts. This chain joins TRBV5-5 and TRBJ1-1; possible D gene TRBD1, 6 bases. The CDR3 covers 17 residues. The V end was cut by 0 bases, the J end by 3 bases, with 18 bases between. Germline lookup yields CDR1 SGHKS and CDR2 YYEKEE (reference sequence). CDR3: CASSLAETGLVDTEAFF. CDR3 sequence (DNA): TGTGCCAGCAGCTTGGCGGAGACAGGTCTCGTGGACACTGAAGCTTTCTTT.

Regarding this clonotype: This may be a read error: a much more frequent sequence differs by one nucleotide. This chain joins TRBV19 and TRBJ2-1; the D call may be TRBD1 or TRBD2 (6 bases each). There are 15 residues in the CDR3. V was pared by 8 bases and J by 3 bases, with 17 bases between. The germline gives CDR1 LNHDA, CDR2 SQIVND (reference sequence). The CDR3 nucleotides read TGTGCCAGTGAGCCGGAGGGGGTGGGCTACAATGAGCAGTTCTTC. It translates to CASEPEGVGYNEQFF.

The chain has TRBV5-1 and TRBJ2-2; D is undetermined. Trimming stripped 4 bases from V and 0 bases from J, with 13 bases between. CDR3 length: 16 residues. Germline V gives CDR1 SGHRS, CDR2 YFSETQ. DNA of the CDR3: TGCGCCAGCAGCACTGGCGGCCACTCGAACACCGGGGAGCTGTTTTTT. This codes for CASSTGGHSNTGELFF.

This clonotype was detected ten times or more. This chain links TRBV5-6 with TRBJ1-2, with 7 nucleotides matching TRBD1. J gave up 8 bases and V 0 bases, and 7 bases lay outside the gene matches. Germline V CDR1 and CDR2: SGHDT, YYEEEE. This CDR3 comprises 14 residues. The CDR3 DNA is TGTGCCAGCAGCTTGGACTACAGGGGAAGAGGCTACACCTTC. Translation: CASSLDYRGRGYTF.

CDR3 nucleotide sequence: TGCAGTGCTAGTGAACGTCGGGGTATGAACACTGAAGCTTTCTTT. Residues: CSASERRGMNTEAFF. The chain links TRBV20-1 to TRBJ1-1; D unresolved. Germline V lookup: CDR1 DFQATT, CDR2 SNEGSKA (reference sequence). This CDR3 has 15 amino acids. V lost 3 bases, J lost 0 bases, and 14 bases lay in between.

The table lists this clonotype with a few counts. V usage is TRBV6-1 and J usage is TRBJ1-2; no definite D call. Germline lookup yields CDR1 MNHNS and CDR2 SASEGT. The V gene lost 3 bases and the J gene lost 2 bases, with 7 bases spanning the gap. CDR3 size: 13 residues. CDR3 coding DNA: TGTGCCAGCAGTGAGTCCCAAAACTATGGCTACACCTTC. As protein: CASSESQNYGYTF.

The chain joins TRBV6-1 to TRBJ2-7; 7 positions agree with TRBD2. Trimming cost V 8 bases and J 6 bases; bases outside gene matches: 7. CDR3 length: 12 amino acids. The germline gives CDR1 MNHNS, CDR2 SASEGT. The chain's CDR3 is CASWGGLAEQYF. Written as DNA, the CDR3 is TGTGCCAGCTGGGGAGGGCTTGCCGAGCAGTACTTC.

The sample holds many counts of this clonotype. The gene calls are TRBV20-1 and TRBJ2-1, with D possibly being TRBD1 (6 bases). Trimming pared 6 bases from V and 6 bases from J, leaving 12 bases between. Germline V CDR1 and CDR2: DFQATT, SNEGSKA (reference sequence). This CDR3 has 12 amino acids. The CDR3 region is CSAPQGINEQFF. CDR3 DNA sequence: TGCAGTGCCCCCCAGGGGATCAATGAGCAGTTCTTC.

Note on this clonotype: A read error may explain this, as a much larger clone is one base away. This chain connects TRBV6-9 to TRBJ1-1, with a weak D call TRBD1 (5 bases). With 4 bases removed from V and 0 bases from J, the gap between germline ends came to 12 bases. The CDR3 consists of 15 residues. Germline V lookup: CDR1 MNHGY, CDR2 SVAAGI. The DNA of the CDR3 is TGTGCCAGCAGTTTCAACAGGTGCCTGAACACTGAAGCTTTCTTT. Amino acid sequence: CASSFNRCLNTEAFF.

This clonotype was detected many times. CDR3 coding DNA: TGTGCCAGCAGCTTAGCCCCGGGCCTAACCTACGAGCAGTACTTC. The encoded protein is CASSLAPGLTYEQYF. The chain has TRBV7-6 and TRBJ2-7; D remains unclear. The V and J ends lost 0 bases and 2 bases respectively, with 11 bases between them. The CDR3 loop spans 15 amino acids. Germline V gives CDR1 SGHVS, CDR2 FNYEAQ.